These 20 T cell receptor beta chains share one sample of origin, sequenced in a study of cytomegalovirus exposure and HLA in healthy donors. The PCR ran on 60 Vbeta and 13 Jbeta primers. TCRdb keeps only in-frame clones here, not all; method: immunoSEQ multiplex PCR. With 60,000 to 70,000 clones in the sample, the ten largest clones hold approximately 16%. Material for sequencing was PBMCs. All receptors come from a boy aged 10-17 years in good health and CMV-seronegative.

The V call is TRBV6-1, the J call TRBJ1-1; the match to TRBD1 covers 8 bases. The trim removed 4 bases at V and 1 base at J, leaving 2 bases unmatched. This CDR3 has 14 amino acids. CDR1 is MNHNS, CDR2 SASEGT, per germline. The DNA of the CDR3 is TGTGCCAGCAGTGTCCAGGGGGCGAACACTGAAGCTTTCTTT. Encoded protein: CASSVQGANTEAFF.

V gene TRBV10-3 combines with J gene TRBJ1-2; TRBD1 is a possible D gene (6 bases). The V end lost 3 bases, the J end lost 4 bases, and 9 bases lay between the germline ends. CDR1 and CDR2 from the germline V gene are ENHRY and SYGVKD. The CDR3 totals 13 residues. The CDR3 loop is CAISEQDSYGYTF. The DNA of the CDR3 is TGTGCCATCAGTGAACAGGACAGCTATGGCTACACCTTC.

The rearrangement links TRBV10-3 to TRBJ2-2; D may be TRBD1 (6 bases). V shed 6 bases and J shed 5 bases, with 10 bases lying between them. The CDR3 has 13 residues. The germline V gene encodes CDR1 ENHRY and CDR2 SYGVKD. The DNA for the CDR3 is TGTGCCATCAGCTCCGGACAGACCGGGGAGCTGTTTTTT. Encoded protein: CAISSGQTGELFF.

V is TRBV7-2 and J is TRBJ2-6; 7 bases map to TRBD1. J lost 4 bases, V lost 6 bases, and 6 bases had no gene match. CDR1 is SGHTA and CDR2 is FQGNSA in the germline V gene. This CDR3 is built from 15 residues. CDR3 protein: CASSQQGTGANVLTF. The CDR3 coding sequence is TGTGCCAGCAGTCAACAGGGGACCGGGGCCAACGTCCTGACTTTC.

This chain joins TRBV27 and TRBJ1-1, with a tentative D call TRBD1 (6 bases). CDR3 length: 14 residues. Trimming took off 6 bases at V and 4 bases at J, with 15 bases between the two ends. Germline lookup yields CDR1 MNHEY and CDR2 SMNVEV (reference sequence). DNA of the CDR3: TGTGCCAGCAGATTCTACACAGGGAGCACTGAAGCTTTCTTT. This encodes CASRFYTGSTEAFF.

The chain uses TRBV27 and TRBJ1-1, with D possibly matching TRBD1 (5 bases). The CDR3 covers 16 residues. V lost 6 bases and J lost 0, with 17 bases in between. The germline V gene encodes CDR1 MNHEY and CDR2 SMNVEV (reference sequence). CDR3 sequence reads: CASSSGTTIMNTEAFF. The CDR3 DNA reads TGTGCCAGCAGCTCCGGGACTACTATTATGAACACTGAAGCTTTCTTT.

For this clone: An end of the junction differs from the germline gene, which may be a read error. The chain combines TRBV5-1 with TRBJ2-2, with TRBD2 identical over 8 bases. This CDR3 contains 15 residues. Germline lookup yields CDR1 SGHRS and CDR2 YFSETQ. The CDR3 protein is CASSLGEAGAGELFF. The CDR3 DNA sequence: TGCGCCAGTAGCTTGGGAGAAGCGGGAGCCGGGGAGCTGTTTTTT.

The CDR3 reads CASSRPAGDEQYF. CDR3 nucleotide sequence: TGTGCCAGCTCACGACCGGCAGGGGACGAGCAGTACTTC. V and J are TRBV18 and TRBJ2-7, with a tentative D call TRBD1 (6 bases). Looked up from germline, CDR1 is KGHSH and CDR2 is LQKENI. The length of the CDR3 is 13 residues. Trimming took off 4 bases at V and 5 bases at J, with 12 bases between the two ends.

The chain couples TRBV5-1 to TRBJ2-3, with 7 nucleotides matching TRBD1. The germline V gene encodes CDR1 SGHRS and CDR2 YFSETQ. Germline trimming cut 0 bases from V and 5 bases from J; bases unmatched to any gene: 6. The CDR3 spans 15 residues. The CDR3: CASSLGQGIGDTQYF. The CDR3 nucleotides read TGCGCCAGCAGCTTGGGACAGGGAATTGGAGATACGCAGTATTTT.

V gene TRBV19 combines with J gene TRBJ1-5; D may be TRBD1 (6 bases). The CDR3 runs to 12 residues. Germline V CDR1 and CDR2: LNHDA, SQIVND (reference sequence). The germline V and J ends were trimmed by 10 bases and 3 bases, with 10 bases remaining between them. DNA for the CDR3: TGTGCCACCCGGGACAACAATCAGCCCCAGCATTTT. Encoded protein: CATRDNNQPQHF. The full variable domain, its missing parts supplied by reference TRBV19 and TRBJ1-5, is DGGITQSPKYLFRKEGQNVTLSCEQNLNHDAMYWYRQDPGQGLRLIYYSQIVNDFQKGDIAEGYSVSREKKESFPLTVTSAQKNPTAFYLCATRDNNQPQHFGDGTRLSIL.

The rearrangement links TRBV7-8 to TRBJ2-1; TRBD2 matches 12 bases. CDR3 length equals 20 residues. V dropped 2 bases and J dropped 0; count of bases not matched to a gene: 11. The germline V gene has CDR1 SGHVS and CDR2 FQNEAQ. In DNA form, the CDR3 reads TGTGCCAGCAGCTTATTAGGGACTAGCGGGTTGGAGAGCTCCTACAATGAGCAGTTCTTC. This translates into CASSLLGTSGLESSYNEQFF.

The chain employs TRBV19 and TRBJ2-6; maybe TRBD2 (5 bases). V was trimmed by 3 bases and J by 2 bases, leaving 8 bases between them. The CDR3 sequence is 15 residues long. The germline V gene has CDR1 LNHDA and CDR2 SQIVND (reference sequence). As DNA, the CDR3 is TGTGCCAGTAGTATTGTCGGGACTGGGGCCAACGTCCTGACTTTC. Protein sequence: CASSIVGTGANVLTF. Full variable domain (outside the CDR3, taken from reference TRBV19 and TRBJ2-6): DGGITQSPKYLFRKEGQNVTLSCEQNLNHDAMYWYRQDPGQGLRLIYYSQIVNDFQKGDIAEGYSVSREKKESFPLTVTSAQKNPTAFYLCASSIVGTGANVLTFGAGSRLTVL.

V usage is TRBV7-8 and J usage is TRBJ1-1; weak D call: TRBD1 (6 bases). The CDR3 contains 13 residues. Deletions cut 2 bases from V and 7 bases from J, with 11 bases between. The germline V gene encodes CDR1 SGHVS and CDR2 FQNEAQ. The CDR3 DNA follows: TGTGCCAGCAGCTTAAACAGGGTGAGTGAAGCTTTCTTT. Protein product: CASSLNRVSEAFF.

The chain is built from TRBV7-8 and TRBJ2-7, with 8 bases that match TRBD2. Germline values: CDR1 SGHVS, CDR2 FQNEAQ. This CDR3 is 15 amino acids long. Trimming cost V 1 base and J 5 bases; bases outside gene matches: 7. CDR3 bases: TGTGCCAGCAGCTTAGGGTGGGTAGCGGGAAACGAGCAGTACTTC. Amino acids: CASSLGWVAGNEQYF.

Points on this clone: One end of the junction fails to match germline, which may point to a read error. This CDR3 is also generated by other DNA sequences in the sample. The rearrangement joins TRBV19 to TRBJ1-1; D unclear. Per germline, CDR1 LNHDA and CDR2 SQIVND (reference sequence). This CDR3 spans 14 amino acids. The CDR3 region has the DNA TGCGCCAGTAGTGTGTTACTACAGAACACTGAAGCTTTCTTT. Protein sequence: CASSVLLQNTEAFF.

This chain uses TRBV7-2 with TRBJ2-7; 7 nucleotides align to TRBD2. V shed 6 bases and J 0 bases; nucleotides not matched to a gene: 11. Per the germline V gene, CDR1 is SGHTA and CDR2 is FQGNSA. The CDR3 is 16 residues long. CDR3 DNA: TGTGCCAGCAGTCAGTCTAGCGGTCCTAGCTCCTACGAGCAGTACTTC. Translated: CASSQSSGPSSYEQYF. The whole variable domain, filled in from reference TRBV7-2 and TRBJ2-7, reads GAGVSQSPSNKVTEKGKDVELRCDPISGHTALYWYRQSLGQGLEFLIYFQGNSAPDKSGLPSDRFSAERTGGSVSTLTIQRTQQEDSAVYLCASSQSSGPSSYEQYFGPGTRLTVT.

This chain joins TRBV11-2 and TRBJ2-1; no clear D. The V and J ends lost 5 bases and 9 bases respectively, with 8 bases between them. CDR3 length: 11 amino acids. Germline CDR1 is SGHAT and CDR2 is FQNNGV. The CDR3 DNA reads TGTGCCAGCAGCCACAGACGTGAGCAGTTCTTC. This codes for CASSHRREQFF.

The chain links TRBV18 to TRBJ2-5; D remains ambiguous. The germline V gene has CDR1 KGHSH and CDR2 LQKENI. The CDR3 is 13 amino acids. The V gene lost 0 bases and the J gene lost 1 base, with 3 bases spanning the gap. The CDR3 nucleotides read TGTGCCAGCTCACCACCGGCCCAAGAGACCCAGTACTTC. This sequence encodes CASSPPAQETQYF.

The chain has TRBV7-2 and TRBJ2-7; 9 bases agree with TRBD1. CDR3 size: 14 residues. V lost 5 bases and J lost 7; bases outside the gene matches: 9. Germline V lookup: CDR1 SGHTA, CDR2 FQGNSA. This CDR3 is CASSPSDRGDEQYF. For the CDR3, the DNA is TGTGCCAGCAGCCCTTCGGACAGGGGAGATGAGCAGTACTTC.

The rearrangement links TRBV14 to TRBJ1-2; 12 positions agree with TRBD1. Germline CDR1 reads SGHDN; CDR2 reads FVKESK. Germline trimming cut 4 bases from V and 8 bases from J; bases unmatched to any gene: 11. The CDR3 contains 16 residues. CDR3 nucleotide sequence: TGTGCCAGCAGCCGAACTGACTCCGGGACAGGGGGCGGCTACACCTTC. The encoded protein is CASSRTDSGTGGGYTF. Filled out from reference TRBV14 and TRBJ1-2, the complete variable domain reads EAGVTQFPSHSVIEKGQTVTLRCDPISGHDNLYWYRRVMGKEIKFLLHFVKESKQDESGMPNNRFLAERTGGTYSTLKVQPAELEDSGVYFCASSRTDSGTGGGYTFGSGTRLTVV.